The 11 T cell receptor beta chains in this list originate from one sample, sequenced in a study of blood T cells in healthy people across ages. A second PCR of roughly 6 to 12 cycles used a sample-barcoded 5' primer and a J-beta primer mix. TCRdb re-analysed the 5' RACE reads in MiXCR, keeping a single row per CDR3 protein. The sample gives about 680,000 distinct CDR3 sequences, around 48% of which show up once; around a third is in the top ten. Material: blood. These receptors were collected from a woman aged 60 to 75 in good health.

V usage is TRBV27 and J usage is TRBJ1-5; D perhaps matches TRBD1 (5 bases). The CDR3 loop spans 13 amino acids. In germline, CDR1 is MNHEY, CDR2 SMNVEV (reference sequence). Between the trimmed V and J ends, which lost 6 bases and 5 bases, there was a span of 11 bases. The CDR3 DNA reads TGTGCCAGCAGAGAGACAGAATATCAGCCCCAGCATTTT. Protein: CASRETEYQPQHF.

This clonotype has a handful of counts. The V gene is TRBV5-1, the J gene TRBJ2-6; tentatively, D is TRBD1 (6 bases). Trimming shortened V by 4 bases and J by 0 bases, and 11 bases separated the two germline ends. The CDR3 spans 16 residues. In germline, CDR1 is SGHRS, CDR2 YFSETQ. The CDR3 sequence: CASSMTGSSGANVLTF. The CDR3 region has the DNA TGCGCCAGCAGCATGACAGGATCCTCTGGGGCCAACGTCCTGACTTTC.

This clonotype has more than one count but fewer than ten. V gene TRBV9 combines with J gene TRBJ1-4, with no clear D. The V and J ends lost 2 bases and 4 bases respectively, with 12 bases between them. The CDR3 contains 15 residues. Germline V gene data show CDR1 as SGDLS and CDR2 as YYNGEE. CDR3 nucleotide sequence: TGTGCCAGCAGCGTCAGCGGCCAGCTTAATGAAAAACTGTTTTTT. Its translation: CASSVSGQLNEKLFF.

This clonotype was detected only a few times. The V gene is TRBV19, the J gene TRBJ1-1; perhaps TRBD1 as D (6 bases). Trimming removed 5 bases at V and 3 bases at J, with 13 bases between. This CDR3 is built from 14 residues. Germline V gives CDR1 LNHDA, CDR2 SQIVND (reference sequence). CDR3 sequence (DNA): TGTGCCAGTAGTCAACAGGGTGGGGACACTGAAGCTTTCTTT. This sequence encodes CASSQQGGDTEAFF.

This clonotype was seen only a few times. The chain is built from TRBV6-6 and TRBJ2-1; D is uncertain. This CDR3 has 12 residues. The germline V gene encodes CDR1 MNHNY and CDR2 SVGAGI (reference sequence). V was trimmed by 2 bases and J by 5 bases, leaving 4 bases between them. CDR3 DNA sequence: TGTGCCAGCAGTTACGCGGACAATGAGCAGTTCTTC. This codes for CASSYADNEQFF.

This chain joins TRBV20-1 and TRBJ1-6; D is undetermined. The V end was cut by 3 bases, the J end by 6 bases, with 9 bases between. This CDR3 has 13 amino acids. Germline V CDR1 and CDR2: DFQATT, SNEGSKA (reference sequence). CDR3 sequence: CSASEGGNSPLHF. CDR3 coding DNA: TGCAGTGCTAGTGAGGGCGGTAATTCACCCCTCCACTTT.

The sample holds a few counts of this clonotype. V gene TRBV4-2 combines with J gene TRBJ2-1, with D perhaps TRBD1 (6 bases). V was trimmed by 0 bases and J by 5 bases, leaving 8 bases between them. This CDR3 is 14 amino acids long. CDR1 is LGHNA and CDR2 is YNFKEQ in the germline V gene. The CDR3 loop is CASSQDGGHNEQFF. Here the CDR3 DNA reads TGTGCCAGCAGCCAAGATGGGGGCCACAATGAGCAGTTCTTC.

J is TRBJ2-1 and V is TRBV4-2, with D perhaps matching TRBD2 (6 bases). CDR1 is LGHNA, CDR2 YNFKEQ, per germline. Trimming took 3 bases from V and 4 from J, leaving 13 bases between them. CDR3 length: 15 residues. In DNA form, the CDR3 reads TGTGCCAGCAGCCATGTCGGGAGTGGGTACAATGAGCAGTTCTTC. The encoded protein is CASSHVGSGYNEQFF.

This rearrangement joins TRBV20-1 to TRBJ2-3; D is possibly TRBD1 (5 bases). V shed 0 bases and J shed 4 bases, with 17 bases lying between them. This CDR3 has 16 residues. Germline V gene sequence: CDR1 DFQATT, CDR2 SNEGSKA (reference sequence). The CDR3 region has the DNA TGCAGTGCTAGAGATCCCCTCCCCTTGACAGCAGATACGCAGTATTTT. Its protein product is CSARDPLPLTADTQYF.

The V call is TRBV9, the J call TRBJ2-7; maybe TRBD1 (6 bases). V lost 0 bases, J lost 2 bases, and 12 bases lay in between. CDR3 length: 15 amino acids. Germline V gene data show CDR1 as SGDLS and CDR2 as YYNGEE. Here the CDR3 DNA reads TGTGCCAGCAGCGTAGGTGGGGGACAAACCTACGAGCAGTACTTC. Translation: CASSVGGGQTYEQYF.

This clonotype has just a few counts. The gene calls are TRBV21-1 and TRBJ2-3; the table names TRBD1, a call not compared with the DNA. TRBV21-1 is a pseudogene. The CDR3 is 14 amino acids. The CDR3 spells CAKNRDRITDTQYF. CDR3 nucleotide sequence: TGTGCCAAAAACCGGGACAGAATCACAGATACGCAGTATTTT.